These T cell receptor beta chains were read from a single sample in a study of T cells in Graves' hyperthyroidism and ophthalmopathy. TCRdb re-derived calls from the multiplex PCR reads in MiXCR, one entry per CDR3 protein. This table has around 800,000 distinct CDR3 sequences, 38% appearing once. Sequencing was performed on blood. Receptors originate from a man aged 18 to 29 with Graves' hyperthyroidism. The CDR3 runs from the conserved cysteine through the conserved F or W. Rows give clone size only sometimes, using once, few, many, or a class for an expanded clone.

v_call,clone_size,j_call,cdr3_aa
TRBV11-2,many,TRBJ2-6,CASSSRAGTSGANVLTF
TRBV19,many,TRBJ1-4,CASSNRDRLNNEKLFF
TRBV7-2,many,TRBJ2-7,CASSFASSYEQYF
TRBV15,many,TRBJ2-5,CATSRVSAGQETQYF
TRBV7-2,NA,TRBJ2-2,CASSLDAALSGELFF
TRBV7-9,NA,TRBJ2-5,CASSLVGIGKTQYF
TRBV10-3,once,TRBJ2-7,CAIRGTDSSYEQYF
TRBV7-9,few,TRBJ1-1,CASQGGATEAFF
TRBV9,many,TRBJ1-2,CASSAREDRFGYTF
TRBV13,many,TRBJ2-5,CASSLDSLRTQYF
TRBV20-1,NA,TRBJ2-7,CSAREFTGPNEQYF
TRBV25-1,once,TRBJ2-7,CASSVDQGPYEQYF
TRBV7-9,many,TRBJ2-6,CASSLDREGANVLTF
TRBV10-3,NA,TRBJ2-7,CASSHGILYEQYF
TRBV7-9,many,TRBJ2-7,CASSFPRLSYYEQYF
TRBV6-5,NA,TRBJ1-1,CASSYAEGTEAFF
TRBV2,many,TRBJ1-5,CASTGGESQPQHF
TRBV10-3,NA,TRBJ2-7,CAISDEDRVYEQYF
TRBV7-8,few,TRBJ1-2,CASSLDAYLPEGTAAYGYTF
TRBV29-1,NA,TRBJ1-1,CSVEGGGREAFF
TRBV6-4,NA,TRBJ1-1,CASTYTGRMGTEAFF
TRBV29-1,many,TRBJ2-7,CSVGTGIPYEQYF
TRBV20-1,NA,TRBJ2-2,CSARGSGENTGELFF
TRBV10-2,many,TRBJ2-7,CASSRGYSYEQYF
TRBV14,NA,TRBJ2-7,CASSHLRDEQYF
TRBV7-6,NA,TRBJ2-6,CASSYRVTGANVLTF
TRBV7-3,NA,TRBJ2-2,CASSPQAAANTGELFF
TRBV15,NA,TRBJ1-2,CATSSEGRQGAYGYTF
TRBV5-1,NA,TRBJ2-2,CASSSGTSGRFGELFF
TRBV6-1,once,TRBJ2-7,CASSPRDRQYEQYF
TRBV25-1,NA,TRBJ2-7,CASSEYRDSVYEQYF
TRBV12-3/TRBV12-4,few,TRBJ2-2,CASPVSGELFF
TRBV7-2,many,TRBJ2-7,CASSFSGRVYEQYF
TRBV20-1,NA,TRBJ1-2,CSAGLGQTWPVGGYTF
TRBV10-3,few,TRBJ1-5,CASSSGRVNQPQHF
TRBV20-1,many,TRBJ1-1,CSAPGGGLAFF
TRBV5-6,few,TRBJ1-5,CASSTGKGGANQPQHF
TRBV12-3/TRBV12-4,NA,TRBJ1-5,CASRSGTDNQPQHF
TRBV19,many,TRBJ1-5,CAGGVDLHQPQHF
TRBV15,many,TRBJ1-1,CATSRVGNTEAFF
TRBV29-1,many,TRBJ2-2,CSVRAVSDTGELFF
TRBV7-2,NA,TRBJ2-7,CASSPLPGPHEQYF
TRBV12-3/TRBV12-4,many,TRBJ1-1,CASTGTVNTEAFF